This TCR beta chain appears in the sequencing data of a study of blood T cell repertoires in COVID-19. On the study more broadly: Acute-phase and convalescent COVID-19 samples originated in the United States, Italy and Spain. Sources were T cells, B-cell-depleted T cells, or PBMCs; the material itself was cDNA or gDNA.

Participants were aged about 18 to 89 years from approximately 23 US areas. This CDR3 is built from 17 residues. V was trimmed by 8 bases and J by 0 bases, leaving 20 bases between them. Germline CDR1 reads MDHEN; CDR2 reads SYDVKM. The authors' processing: Estimation of nucleated cell counts relied on the amplification of reference gene primers. Clones were read by immunoSEQ multiplex PCR, and TCRdb kept only the in-frame ones, dropping some. V and J calls and clone size are as listed in that table; D and trimming were resolved from the DNA. The table has around 220,000 clones, roughly nine tenths seen once.

The specimen was PBMCs or T cells enriched from blood (not recorded which). This sequence originates from a woman in her 30s with acute COVID-19. The chain has TRBV28 and TRBJ2-4, with a tentative D call TRBD1 (6 bases). CDR3 coding DNA: TGTGCCAGCTGGCCCTCAGGGGTCACTCTAGCCAAAAACATTCAGTACTTC. This translates into CASWPSGVTLAKNIQYF. Based on the CDR3 plus reference TRBV28 and TRBJ2-4, the full variable domain is DVKVTQSSRYLVKRTGEKVFLECVQDMDHENMFWYRQDPGLGLRLIYFSYDVKMKEKGDIPEGYSVSREKKERFSLILESASTNQTSMYLCASWPSGVTLAKNIQYFGAGTRLSVL.